This passage covers 7 T cell receptor beta chains from one sample sequenced in a study of regulatory T cells in long-lasting Graves disease. With iRepertoire HTBI primers and Arm-PCR of CDR3 regions, TCR beta libraries were built. TCRdb itself ran the multiplex PCR reads through MiXCR, one entry per CDR3 protein. This table has 450,000 to 700,000 distinct CDR3 sequences, roughly 13% appearing once. Sample time point: newly diagnosed GD, antithyroid drugs for less than 3 months. Making the TCR library involved RNA that had been extracted from PBMCs. The sample also formed part of further work on T cells in Graves' hyperthyroidism and ophthalmopathy.

The sample consisted of peripheral blood mononuclear cells (PBMCs), taken at new diagnosis, from a patient treated with antithyroid drugs. Receptor source: a man aged 25 to 45 with Graves disease.

This chain uses TRBV12-3 or TRBV12-4 with TRBJ1-5, with D maybe TRBD1 (5 bases). Between the trimmed V and J ends, which lost 1 base and 4 bases, there was a span of 17 bases. The CDR3 contains 17 residues. The CDR3 loop reads CASSLGGGGRLNQPQHF. CDR3 DNA sequence: TGTGCCAGCAGTTTAGGAGGCGGGGGACGGCTGAATCAGCCCCAGCATTTT.

This clonotype has at least ten counts. The V and J genes are TRBV12-5 and TRBJ2-3; D is unclear. The germline gives CDR1 LGHNT, CDR2 FRNRAP. V gave up 1 base and J gave up 1 base, with 12 bases separating them. The CDR3 runs to 16 residues. The CDR3 region has the DNA TGTGCTAGTGGTTTGGCGGTAGGACCGGGCACAGATACGCAGTATTTT. This codes for CASGLAVGPGTDTQYF.

This clonotype was detected ten times or more. V is TRBV11-2 and J is TRBJ1-1, with TRBD1 matching over 8 bases. The V and J ends lost 1 base and 5 bases, in that order; junction bases with no gene match: 12. The CDR3 loop spans 17 amino acids. Germline V gene sequence: CDR1 SGHAT, CDR2 FQNNGV. For the CDR3, the DNA is TGTGCCAGCAGCTTAGGCGAGACAGGGGTAAGGGGGACTGAAGCTTTCTTT. Translation: CASSLGETGVRGTEAFF.

This clonotype was seen many times. The CDR3 spells CATSGGQGHNEQFF. CDR3 DNA sequence: TGTGCCACCAGCGGCGGACAGGGCCACAATGAGCAGTTCTTC. The chain couples TRBV15 to TRBJ2-1; TRBD1 matches 8 bases. Germline trimming cut 5 bases from V and 5 bases from J; bases unmatched to any gene: 5. The CDR3 spans 14 residues. Germline V gene data show CDR1 as LNHNV and CDR2 as YYDKDF (reference sequence).

This clonotype was observed a handful of times. This sequence joins TRBV18 and TRBJ2-7; D remains ambiguous. The V gene's germline CDR1 is KGHSH and CDR2 LQKENI. This CDR3 is 15 amino acids long. Trimming stripped 3 bases from V and 4 bases from J, with 16 bases between. The CDR3 DNA is TGTGCCAGCTCACCCGGAACACCGGAGAGATACGAGCAGTACTTC. Translated: CASSPGTPERYEQYF.

A few counts support this clonotype. V is TRBV10-3 and J is TRBJ2-1, with TRBD2 matching 7 bases. V lost 0 bases, J lost 2 bases, and 4 bases stayed unmatched. The CDR3 is 16 amino acids. Germline CDR1 is ENHRY and CDR2 is SYGVKD. CDR3 amino acids: CAISESWEGPYNEQFF. The CDR3 region has the DNA TGTGCCATCAGTGAGTCGTGGGAGGGACCCTACAATGAGCAGTTCTTC.

This clonotype showed up many times. The genes are TRBV29-1 and TRBJ2-7; 8 positions match TRBD1. V dropped 4 bases and J dropped 3; count of bases not matched to a gene: 5. CDR1 is SQVTM, CDR2 ANQGSEA, per germline. The CDR3 loop spans 13 amino acids. The CDR3 sequence: CSVGAGQGYEQYF. The CDR3 nucleotides are TGCAGCGTTGGTGCTGGACAGGGCTACGAGCAGTACTTC.